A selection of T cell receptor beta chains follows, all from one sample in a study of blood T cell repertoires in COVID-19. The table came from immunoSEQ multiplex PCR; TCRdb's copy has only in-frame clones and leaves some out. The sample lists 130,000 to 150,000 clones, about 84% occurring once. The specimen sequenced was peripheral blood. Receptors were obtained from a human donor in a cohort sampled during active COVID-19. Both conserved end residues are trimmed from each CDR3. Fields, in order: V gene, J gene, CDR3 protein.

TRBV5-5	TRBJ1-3	ASSSEGTPGNTIY
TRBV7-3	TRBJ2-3	ASSPLAGVGDTQY
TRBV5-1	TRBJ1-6	ASSLAGGNSPLH
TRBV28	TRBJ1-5	ASNADRGGNQPQH
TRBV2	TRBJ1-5	ASRGTGPHGPQH
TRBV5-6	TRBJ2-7	ASSLGQGQGEQY
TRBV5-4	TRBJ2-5	ASSPQGGQETQY
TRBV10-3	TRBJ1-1	AIIGERPTYTEAF
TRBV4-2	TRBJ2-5	ASSPSASGGLLYQETQY
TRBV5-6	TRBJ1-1	ASSLGQGIAEAF
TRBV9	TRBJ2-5	ASSVAGSSEETQY
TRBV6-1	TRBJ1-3	ASSETRALSGNTIY
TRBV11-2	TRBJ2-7	ASSLTGGPYEQY
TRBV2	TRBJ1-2	ASVKDRVNYGYT
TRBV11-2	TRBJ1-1	ASSSLGANTEAF
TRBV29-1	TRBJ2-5	SVGAGGRETQY
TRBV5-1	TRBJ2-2	ASSSGHFGELF
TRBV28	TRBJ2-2	ASSPAGTGRNTGELF
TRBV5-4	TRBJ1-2	ASRSGRGIRGRGYGYT
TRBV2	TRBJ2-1	ASSARYNEQF
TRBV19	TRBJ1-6	ASSGPNSPLH
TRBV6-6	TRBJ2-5	ASRATSGGETQY
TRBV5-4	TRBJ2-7	ASRTSGGPVLV
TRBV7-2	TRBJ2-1	ASSSRGGQSSYNEQF
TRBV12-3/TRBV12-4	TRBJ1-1	ASSRGTEAF
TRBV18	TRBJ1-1	ASSPQDREAF
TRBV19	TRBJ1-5	ASSILGNQPQH
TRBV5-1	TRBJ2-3	ASSSAVMGTDTQY
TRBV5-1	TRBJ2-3	ASSLPTVSTDTQY
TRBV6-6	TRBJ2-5	ASSRASGGQETQY
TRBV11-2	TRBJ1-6	ASSLTGWDPYNSPLH
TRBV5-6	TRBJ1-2	ASSLDRTHGYT
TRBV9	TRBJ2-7	ASSVSGGFGEQY
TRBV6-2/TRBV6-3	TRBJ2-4	ASSYSGLADKNIQY
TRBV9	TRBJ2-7	ASSVGDRRSYEQY
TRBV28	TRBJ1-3	ASSDRGRSGNTIY